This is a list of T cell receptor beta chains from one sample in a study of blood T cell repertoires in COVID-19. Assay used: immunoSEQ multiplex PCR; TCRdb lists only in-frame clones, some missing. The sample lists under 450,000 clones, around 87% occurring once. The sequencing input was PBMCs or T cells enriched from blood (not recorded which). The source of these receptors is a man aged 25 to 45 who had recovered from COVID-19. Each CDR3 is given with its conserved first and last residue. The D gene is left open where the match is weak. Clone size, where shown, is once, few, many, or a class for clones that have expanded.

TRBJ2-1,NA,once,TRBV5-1,TGCGCCAGCAGCTTGGGTGGCCGGGGACTTAATGAGCAGTTCTTC,CASSLGGRGLNEQFF
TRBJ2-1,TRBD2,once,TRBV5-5,TGTGCCAGCAACCTCTGGCGGGGGACGATCAATGAGCAGTTCTTC,CASNLWRGTINEQFF
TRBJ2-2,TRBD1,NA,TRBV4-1,TGCGCCAGCAGCCCACAGGGGAGCACCGGGGAGCTGTTTTTT,CASSPQGSTGELFF
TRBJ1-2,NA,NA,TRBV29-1,TGCAGCGCACCGACGGGTGGCGGGTATGGCTACACCTTC,CSAPTGGGYGYTF
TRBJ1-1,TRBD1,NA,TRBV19,TGTGCCAGTAGTACAAGGACAGGGAACACTGAAGCTTTCTTT,CASSTRTGNTEAFF
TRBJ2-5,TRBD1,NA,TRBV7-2,TGTGCCAGCAGCTCGACAGGGGGCGCAGAGACCCAGTACTTC,CASSSTGGAETQYF
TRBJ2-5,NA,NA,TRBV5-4,TGTGCCAGCAGCTTGGGACTAGGGGCAGAGACCCAGTACTTC,CASSLGLGAETQYF
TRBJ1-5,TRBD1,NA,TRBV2,TGTGCCAGCAGTGAACCTAGACAGGGATTGAGCAATCAGCCCCAGCATTTT,CASSEPRQGLSNQPQHF
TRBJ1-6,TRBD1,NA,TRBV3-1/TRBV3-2,TGTGCCAGCAGCCCTCAACAGGGGCAGTCACCCCTCCACTTT,CASSPQQGQSPLHF
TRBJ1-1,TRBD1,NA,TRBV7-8,TGTGCCAGCAGCTTCGACAGGGCCAGGGGTGAAGCTTTCTTT,CASSFDRARGEAFF
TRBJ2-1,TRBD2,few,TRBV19,TGTGCCAGTAGCCGCCGAGGGGCGGGGGATAACAATGAGCAGTTCTTC,CASSRRGAGDNNEQFF
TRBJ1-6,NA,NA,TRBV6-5,TGTGCCAGCAGTTACGAACAGGTCTCACCCCTCCACTTT,CASSYEQVSPLHF
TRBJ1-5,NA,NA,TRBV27,TGTGCCAGCAGTCCCCTCGGGGGGGGCAATCAGCCCCAGCATTTT,CASSPLGGGNQPQHF
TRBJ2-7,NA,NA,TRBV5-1,TGCGCCAGCAGCCCCCCGGGGTTCAACGAGCAGTACTTC,CASSPPGFNEQYF
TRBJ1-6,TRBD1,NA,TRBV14,TGTGCCAGCAGCCCAGGGGGGTCCTATAATTCACCCCTCCACTTT,CASSPGGSYNSPLHF
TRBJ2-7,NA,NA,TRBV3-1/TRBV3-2,TGTGCCAGCAGCCAAGTCCTCTCGAGGCAGAGAGGAGCCTACGAGCAGTACTTC,CASSQVLSRQRGAYEQYF
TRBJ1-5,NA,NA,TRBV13,TGTGCCAGCAGCTCCAGGGGTAATCAGCCCCAGCATTTT,CASSSRGNQPQHF
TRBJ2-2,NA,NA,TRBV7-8,TGTGCCAGCAGCTTACGCGCCGAGGGCGGGGAGCTGTTTTTT,CASSLRAEGGELFF
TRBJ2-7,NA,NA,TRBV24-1,TGTGCCACCAGTGATTTCGAAGACAGGTGGCGTTACGAGCAGTACTTC,CATSDFEDRWRYEQYF
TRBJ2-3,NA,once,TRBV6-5,TGTGCCAGCAGGAGACCCGACAGCACGGATACGCAGTATTTT,CASRRPDSTDTQYF
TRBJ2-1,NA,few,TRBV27,TGTGCCAGCAGTTTAGCGGGGTACAGCCCCCATGAGCAGTTCTTC,CASSLAGYSPHEQFF
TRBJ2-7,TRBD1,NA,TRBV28,TGTGCCAGCAGTGGGACAGGATCTTCCTACGAGCAGTACTTC,CASSGTGSSYEQYF
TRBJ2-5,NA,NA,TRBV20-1,TGCAGTGCTAGTTGGGGACCCGGGAGCAAAGAGACCCAGTACTTC,CSASWGPGSKETQYF
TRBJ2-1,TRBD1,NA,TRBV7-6,TGTGCCAGCAGCCAGGGGGGACAGGGCTCCTACAATGAGCAGTTCTTC,CASSQGGQGSYNEQFF
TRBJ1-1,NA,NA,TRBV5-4,TGTGCCAGCAGCTTGAGGGACACGAACACTGAAGCTTTCTTT,CASSLRDTNTEAFF
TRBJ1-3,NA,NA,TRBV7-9,TGTGCCAGCAGCTTAGGTGTTTTGGCAGGGCGGAACACCATATATTTT,CASSLGVLAGRNTIYF
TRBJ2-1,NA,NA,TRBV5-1,TGCGCCAGCAGCTTGCCGGCGGGGCCGTTGGATGAGCAGTTCTTC,CASSLPAGPLDEQFF
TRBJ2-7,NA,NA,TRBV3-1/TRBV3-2,TGTGCCAGCAGCCAAGACTTATACGAGCAGTACTTC,CASSQDLYEQYF
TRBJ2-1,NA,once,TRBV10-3,TGTGCCATCAGTGAGTTAGCAGGGGTAGGCAATGAGCAGTTCTTC,CAISELAGVGNEQFF
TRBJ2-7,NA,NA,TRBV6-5,TGTGCCAGCAGCCAGACAGAATACGAGCAGTACTTC,CASSQTEYEQYF
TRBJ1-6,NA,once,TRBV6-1,TGTGCCAGCAGTGAAATGGCCCATTCACCCCTCCACTTT,CASSEMAHSPLHF
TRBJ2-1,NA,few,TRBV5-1,TGCGCCAGCAAGCTGGATCGGGAACAGTTCTTC,CASKLDREQFF
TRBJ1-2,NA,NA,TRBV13,TGTGCCAGCAGCCGGGCGGCAGGGGCCTATGGCTACACCTTC,CASSRAAGAYGYTF
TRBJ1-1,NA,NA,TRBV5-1,TGCGCCAGCAGCTTGGTGTCAGGCGGGGTGAACACTGAAGCTTTCTTT,CASSLVSGGVNTEAFF
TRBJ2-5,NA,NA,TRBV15,TGTGCCACCAGCCCCGCAGCGGAGACCCAGTACTTC,CATSPAAETQYF